This T cell receptor (beta chain) was documented in a study of blood T cell repertoires in COVID-19. Trimming left V 5 bases short and J 0 bases short, with 11 bases between. The CDR3 is 14 residues long. Germline lookup yields CDR1 SGHRS and CDR2 YFSETQ. The repertoire was sequenced with immunoSEQ multiplex PCR; TCRdb's copy has only in-frame clones and lacks some. Of approximately 300,000 clones in the sample, around 87% are singletons; the top ten hold less than 6%. This rearrangement joins TRBV5-1 to TRBJ1-2; D remains ambiguous. This clonotype was obtained from a woman aged 25 to 39 who had recovered from COVID-19. Sequencing used PBMCs or T cells enriched from blood (not recorded which). The CDR3 DNA reads as TGCGCCAGCAGTATCCAGGAATCTAACTATGGCTACACCTTC. The encoded protein is CASSIQESNYGYTF.